These 12 T cell receptor beta chains were sequenced from one sample in a study of shared clonotypes between healthy human individuals. Naive CD8 cells, CD45RO-negative and positively selected for CCR7, excluded terminally differentiated effector memory CD45RA+ cells. Sequenced by immunoSEQ multiplex PCR; TCRdb stores in-frame clones only, minus some. The sample records over 750,000 clones, 96% being singletons. The sample was naive CD8+ T cells sorted from blood. These TCRs come from a man younger than 45 in good health.

The chain carries TRBV5-1 and TRBJ2-1; D gene ambiguous. V was clipped by 1 base and J by 5 bases, with 10 bases between them. Germline CDR1 and CDR2: SGHRS and YFSETQ. The CDR3 totals 14 residues. In DNA form, the CDR3 reads TGCGCCAGCAGCTTGTACTACCTAAACAATGAGCAGTTCTTC. The encoded protein is CASSLYYLNNEQFF.

The chain recombines TRBV6-5 with TRBJ2-5; D not resolved. V was pared by 0 bases and J by 5 bases, with 7 bases between. In germline, CDR1 is MNHEY, CDR2 SVGAGI. CDR3 length: 13 residues. The CDR3 region has the DNA TGTGCCAGCAGTTACTCGAGGATTGAGACCCAGTACTTC. It yields the protein CASSYSRIETQYF.

The chain uses TRBV29-1 and TRBJ2-7; 8 bases map to TRBD2. Germline CDR1 and CDR2: SQVTM and ANQGSEA. The CDR3 sequence is 13 residues long. V was pared by 7 bases and J by 0 bases, with 5 bases of the junction left unmatched. The DNA of the CDR3 is TGCAGCGCGAGCGGGGGAATCTCCTACGAGCAGTACTTC. Translating it yields CSASGGISYEQYF.

The rearrangement uses TRBV6-5 and TRBJ2-2; D gene uncertain. V lost 0 bases and J lost 6, with 14 bases in between. From germline, CDR1 is MNHEY and CDR2 SVGAGI. The CDR3 has 16 amino acids. The CDR3 region has the DNA TGTGCCAGCAGTTACTCTATGTCGGAGCGATCCGGGGAGCTGTTTTTT. It is translated as CASSYSMSERSGELFF.

The V call is TRBV5-1, the J call TRBJ2-7; TRBD2 agrees at 8 bases. This CDR3 has 15 amino acids. From germline, CDR1 is SGHRS and CDR2 YFSETQ. The V segment lost 0 bases and the J segment 1 base; nucleotides outside the gene matches: 3. CDR3 protein: CASSLELAASYEQYF. In nucleotides, the CDR3 is TGCGCCAGCAGCTTGGAACTAGCGGCTTCCTACGAGCAGTACTTC.

This rearrangement joins TRBV29-1 to TRBJ2-1, with a possible D match to TRBD2 (5 bases). The CDR3 totals 14 residues. Germline V gives CDR1 SQVTM, CDR2 ANQGSEA. V lost 3 bases to trimming and J lost 5 bases, with 14 bases between them. The CDR3 region has the DNA TGCAGCGTTGATGCGGGCGCTGGGGACAATGAGCAGTTCTTC. This codes for CSVDAGAGDNEQFF.

This clone is a singleton in its sample. The CDR3 coding sequence is TGTGCCAGCAGTTTACGGTGGCAGAAGGTCAGCGACTCCTACGAGCAGTACTTC. Encoded protein: CASSLRWQKVSDSYEQYF. The chain recombines TRBV27 with TRBJ2-7; no reliable D call. The CDR3 spans 18 residues. Trimming left V 2 bases short and J 0 bases short, with 20 bases between. Germline loops: CDR1 MNHEY, CDR2 SMNVEV (reference sequence).

The chain has TRBV28 and TRBJ1-2; D is uncertain. The germline V gene has CDR1 MDHEN and CDR2 SYDVKM. Deletions cut 5 bases from V and 4 bases from J, with 17 bases between. The CDR3 is made up of 15 amino acids. DNA of the CDR3: TGTGCCAGCAGTCTCGGGCGTGGAGGGATCTATGGCTACACCTTC. Translating it yields CASSLGRGGIYGYTF.

The V call is TRBV19, the J call TRBJ1-5; D is uncertain. This CDR3 contains 13 residues. Germline assignment: CDR1 LNHDA and CDR2 SQIVND (reference sequence). V was trimmed by 4 bases and J by 5 bases, leaving 9 bases between them. The DNA of the CDR3 is TGTGCCAGTAGTACGTGGGTACATCAGCCCCAGCATTTT. Amino acid sequence: CASSTWVHQPQHF.

This chain uses TRBV29-1 with TRBJ2-3; D is tentatively TRBD1 or TRBD2 (5 bases each). Germline loops: CDR1 SQVTM, CDR2 ANQGSEA. CDR3 size: 13 residues. V lost 6 bases, J lost 5 bases, and 15 bases lay in between. DNA for the CDR3: TGCAGCGTCCAGGGCCCGGCGGGAGATACGCAGTATTTT. Amino acid sequence: CSVQGPAGDTQYF.

V and J are TRBV7-9 and TRBJ2-7; a possible D gene is TRBD2 (6 bases). The CDR3 runs to 14 residues. V dropped 4 bases and J dropped 2 bases, with 12 bases sitting between them. Germline V lookup: CDR1 SEHNR, CDR2 FQNEAQ (reference sequence). CDR3 protein: CASSSRENPYEQYF. The CDR3 region has the DNA TGTGCCAGCAGCTCCCGGGAGAACCCCTACGAGCAGTACTTC.

The chain is built from TRBV11-3 and TRBJ1-3; D is unresolved. This CDR3 is built from 17 residues. V gave up 4 bases and J gave up 0 bases, with 16 bases separating them. Germline V gene data show CDR1 as SGHNT and CDR2 as YENEEA. CDR3 sequence: CASSWGFYRNSGNTIYF. CDR3 DNA: TGTGCCAGCAGCTGGGGTTTCTACCGTAACTCTGGAAACACCATATATTTT.